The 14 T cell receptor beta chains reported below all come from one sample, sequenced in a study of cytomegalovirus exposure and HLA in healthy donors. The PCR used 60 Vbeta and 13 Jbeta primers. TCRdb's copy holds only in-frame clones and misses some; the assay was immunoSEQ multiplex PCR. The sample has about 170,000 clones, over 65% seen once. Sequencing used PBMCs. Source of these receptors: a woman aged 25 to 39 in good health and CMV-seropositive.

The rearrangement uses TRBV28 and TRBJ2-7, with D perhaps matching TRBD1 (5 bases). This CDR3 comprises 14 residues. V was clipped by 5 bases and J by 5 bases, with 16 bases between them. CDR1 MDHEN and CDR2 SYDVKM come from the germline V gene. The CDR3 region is CASSPHKGLHEQYF. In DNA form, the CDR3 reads TGTGCCAGCAGTCCTCATAAGGGGCTCCACGAGCAGTACTTC.

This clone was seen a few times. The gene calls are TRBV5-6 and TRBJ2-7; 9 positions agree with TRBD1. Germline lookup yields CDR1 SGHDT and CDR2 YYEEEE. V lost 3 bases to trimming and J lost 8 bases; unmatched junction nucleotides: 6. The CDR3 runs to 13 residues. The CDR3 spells CASSSGQGWKQYF. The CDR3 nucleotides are TGTGCCAGCAGCTCTGGACAGGGGTGGAAGCAGTACTTC.

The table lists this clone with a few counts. CDR3 nucleotides: TGCGCCAGCAGCCAAGAGGCGGGTTGGAGGACTGAAGCTTTCTTT. It codes for CASSQEAGWRTEAFF. This rearrangement joins TRBV4-1 to TRBJ1-1; D ambiguous. Germline lookup yields CDR1 MGHRA and CDR2 YSYEKL. Trimming pared 0 bases from V and 5 bases from J, leaving 13 bases between. This CDR3 spans 15 amino acids.

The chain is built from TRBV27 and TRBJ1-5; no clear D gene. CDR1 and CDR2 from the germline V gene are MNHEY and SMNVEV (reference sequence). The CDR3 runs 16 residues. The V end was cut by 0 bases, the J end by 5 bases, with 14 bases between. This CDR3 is CASSLSGRYDYQPQHF. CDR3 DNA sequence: TGTGCCAGCAGTTTATCAGGCAGGTACGATTATCAGCCCCAGCATTTT.

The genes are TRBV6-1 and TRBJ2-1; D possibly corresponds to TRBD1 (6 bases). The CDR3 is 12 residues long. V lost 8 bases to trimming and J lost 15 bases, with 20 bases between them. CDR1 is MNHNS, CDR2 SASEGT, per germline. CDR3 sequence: CASLEQGLRPFF. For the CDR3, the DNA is TGTGCCAGCCTAGAACAGGGCTTACGTCCGTTCTTC.

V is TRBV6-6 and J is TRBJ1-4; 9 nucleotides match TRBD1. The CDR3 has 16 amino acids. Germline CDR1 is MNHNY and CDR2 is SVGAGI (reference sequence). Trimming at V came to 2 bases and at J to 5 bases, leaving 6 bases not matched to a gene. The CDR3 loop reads CASSYGQGRSNEKLFF. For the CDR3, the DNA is TGTGCCAGCAGTTACGGACAGGGGAGATCAAATGAAAAACTGTTTTTT.

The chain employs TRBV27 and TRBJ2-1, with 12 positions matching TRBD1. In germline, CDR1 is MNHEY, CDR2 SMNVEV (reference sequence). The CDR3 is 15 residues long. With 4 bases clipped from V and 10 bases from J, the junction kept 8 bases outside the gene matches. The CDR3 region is CASSWGDRGLSEQFF. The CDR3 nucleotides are TGTGCCAGCAGTTGGGGGGACAGGGGGCTAAGCGAGCAGTTCTTC.

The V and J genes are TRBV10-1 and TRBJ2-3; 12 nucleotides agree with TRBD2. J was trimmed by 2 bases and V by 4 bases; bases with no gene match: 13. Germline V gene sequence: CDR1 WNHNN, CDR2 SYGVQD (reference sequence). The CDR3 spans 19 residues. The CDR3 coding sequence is TGCGCCAGCAGTGTACGACTAGCGGGAGTTTCCTCGGACACAGATACGCAGTATTTT. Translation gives CASSVRLAGVSSDTDTQYF.

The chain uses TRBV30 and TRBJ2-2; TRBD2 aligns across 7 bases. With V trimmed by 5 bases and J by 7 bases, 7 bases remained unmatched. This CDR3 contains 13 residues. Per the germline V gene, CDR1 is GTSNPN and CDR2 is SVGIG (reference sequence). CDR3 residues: CAWEVQRDGELFF. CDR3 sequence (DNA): TGTGCCTGGGAGGTCCAGCGGGACGGGGAGCTGTTTTTT.

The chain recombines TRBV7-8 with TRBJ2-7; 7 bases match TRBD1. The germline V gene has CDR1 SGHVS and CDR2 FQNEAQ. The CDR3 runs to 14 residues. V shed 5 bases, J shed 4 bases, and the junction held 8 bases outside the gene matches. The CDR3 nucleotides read TGTGCCAGCAGCCACCGGGACAGCATATACGAGCAGTACTTC. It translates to CASSHRDSIYEQYF.

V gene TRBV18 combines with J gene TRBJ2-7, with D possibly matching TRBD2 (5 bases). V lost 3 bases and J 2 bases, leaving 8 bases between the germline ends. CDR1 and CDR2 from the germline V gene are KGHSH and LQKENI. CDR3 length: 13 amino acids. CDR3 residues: CASSPRGTYEQYF. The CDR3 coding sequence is TGTGCCAGCTCACCGAGAGGGACCTACGAGCAGTACTTC. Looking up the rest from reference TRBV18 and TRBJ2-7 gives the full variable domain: NAGVMQNPRHLVRRRGQEARLRCSPMKGHSHVYWYRQLPEEGLKFMVYLQKENIIDESGMPKERFSAEFPKEGPSILRIQQVVRGDSAAYFCASSPRGTYEQYFGPGTRLTVT.

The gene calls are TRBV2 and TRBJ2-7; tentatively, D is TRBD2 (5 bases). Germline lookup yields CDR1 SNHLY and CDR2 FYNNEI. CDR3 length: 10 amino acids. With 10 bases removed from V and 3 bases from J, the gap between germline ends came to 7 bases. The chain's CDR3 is CATGNYEQYF. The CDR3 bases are TGTGCCACCGGGAACTACGAGCAGTACTTC.

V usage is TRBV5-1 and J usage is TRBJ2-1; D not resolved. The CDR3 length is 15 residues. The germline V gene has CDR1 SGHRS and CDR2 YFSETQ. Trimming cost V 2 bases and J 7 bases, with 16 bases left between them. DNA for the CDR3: TGCGCCAGCAGCTTTTGGGCAAGGTCGGAAAATGAGCAGTTCTTC. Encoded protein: CASSFWARSENEQFF.

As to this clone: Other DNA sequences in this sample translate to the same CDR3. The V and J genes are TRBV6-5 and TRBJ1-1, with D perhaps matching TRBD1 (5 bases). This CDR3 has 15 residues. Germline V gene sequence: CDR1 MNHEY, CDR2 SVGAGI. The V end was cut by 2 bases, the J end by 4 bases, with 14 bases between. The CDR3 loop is CASSYLQGRSTEAFF. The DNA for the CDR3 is TGTGCCAGCAGTTACCTCCAGGGCCGGAGCACTGAAGCTTTCTTT.